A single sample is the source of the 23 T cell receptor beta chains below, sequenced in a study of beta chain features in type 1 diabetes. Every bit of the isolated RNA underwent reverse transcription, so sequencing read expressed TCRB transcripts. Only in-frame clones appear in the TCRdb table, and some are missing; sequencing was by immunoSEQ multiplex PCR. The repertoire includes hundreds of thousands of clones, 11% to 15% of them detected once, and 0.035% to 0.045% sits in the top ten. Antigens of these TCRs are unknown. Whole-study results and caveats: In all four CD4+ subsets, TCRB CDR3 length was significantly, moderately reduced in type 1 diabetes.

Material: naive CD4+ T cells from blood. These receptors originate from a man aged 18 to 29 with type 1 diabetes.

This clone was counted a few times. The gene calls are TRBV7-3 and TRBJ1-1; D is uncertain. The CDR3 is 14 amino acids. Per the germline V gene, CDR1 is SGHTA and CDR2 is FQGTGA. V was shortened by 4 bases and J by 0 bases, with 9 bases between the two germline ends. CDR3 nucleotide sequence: TGTGCCAGCAGCTACAGCGGGATGAACACTGAAGCTTTCTTT. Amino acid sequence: CASSYSGMNTEAFF.

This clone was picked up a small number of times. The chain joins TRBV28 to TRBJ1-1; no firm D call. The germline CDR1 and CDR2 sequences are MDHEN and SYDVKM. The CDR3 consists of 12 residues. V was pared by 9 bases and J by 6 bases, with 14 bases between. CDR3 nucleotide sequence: TGTGCCAGTCTGCCCGTAGGCTCTGAAGCTTTCTTT. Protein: CASLPVGSEAFF. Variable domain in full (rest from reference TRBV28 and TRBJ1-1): DVKVTQSSRYLVKRTGEKVFLECVQDMDHENMFWYRQDPGLGLRLIYFSYDVKMKEKGDIPEGYSVSREKKERFSLILESASTNQTSMYLCASLPVGSEAFFGQGTRLTVV.

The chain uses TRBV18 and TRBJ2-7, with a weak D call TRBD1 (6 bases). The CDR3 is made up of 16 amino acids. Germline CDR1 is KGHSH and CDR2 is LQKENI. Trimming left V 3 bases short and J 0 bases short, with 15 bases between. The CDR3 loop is CASSPTRDKSSYEQYF. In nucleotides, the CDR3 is TGTGCCAGCTCACCTACCCGGGACAAGAGCTCCTACGAGCAGTACTTC.

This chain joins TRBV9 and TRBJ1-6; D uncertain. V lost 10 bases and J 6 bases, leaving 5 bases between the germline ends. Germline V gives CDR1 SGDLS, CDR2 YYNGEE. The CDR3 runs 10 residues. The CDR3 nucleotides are TGTGCCCCGCTTAATTCACCCCTCCACTTT. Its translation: CAPLNSPLHF.

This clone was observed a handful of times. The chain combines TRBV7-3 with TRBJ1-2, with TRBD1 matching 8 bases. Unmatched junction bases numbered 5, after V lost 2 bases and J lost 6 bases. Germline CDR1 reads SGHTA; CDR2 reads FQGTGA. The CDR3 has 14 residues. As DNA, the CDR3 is TGTGCCAGCAGCTTATACCAGGGGGCTGATGGCTACACCTTC. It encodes CASSLYQGADGYTF. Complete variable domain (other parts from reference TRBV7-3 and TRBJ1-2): GAGVSQTPSNKVTEKGKYVELRCDPISGHTALYWYRQSLGQGPEFLIYFQGTGAADDSGLPNDRFFAVRPEGSVSTLKIQRTERGDSAVYLCASSLYQGADGYTFGSGTRLTVV.

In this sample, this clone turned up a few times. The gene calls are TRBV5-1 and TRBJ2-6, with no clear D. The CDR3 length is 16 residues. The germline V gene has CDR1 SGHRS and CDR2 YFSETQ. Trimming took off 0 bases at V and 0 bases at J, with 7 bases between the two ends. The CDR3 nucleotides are TGCGCCAGCAGCTTGGAGCCCCCCTCTGGGGCCAACGTCCTGACTTTC. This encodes CASSLEPPSGANVLTF.

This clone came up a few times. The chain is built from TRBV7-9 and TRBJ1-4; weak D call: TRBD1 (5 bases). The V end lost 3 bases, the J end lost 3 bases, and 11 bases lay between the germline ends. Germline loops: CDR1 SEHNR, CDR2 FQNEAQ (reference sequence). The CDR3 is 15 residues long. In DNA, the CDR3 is TGTGCCAGCAGCTTGGGACGGGGATCTAATGAAAAACTGTTTTTT. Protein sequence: CASSLGRGSNEKLFF.

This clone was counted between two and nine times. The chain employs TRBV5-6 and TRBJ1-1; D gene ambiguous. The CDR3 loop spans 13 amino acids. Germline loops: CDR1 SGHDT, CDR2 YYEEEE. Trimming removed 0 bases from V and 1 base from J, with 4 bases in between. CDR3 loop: CASSLAANTEAFF. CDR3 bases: TGTGCCAGCAGCTTGGCAGCGAACACTGAAGCTTTCTTT.

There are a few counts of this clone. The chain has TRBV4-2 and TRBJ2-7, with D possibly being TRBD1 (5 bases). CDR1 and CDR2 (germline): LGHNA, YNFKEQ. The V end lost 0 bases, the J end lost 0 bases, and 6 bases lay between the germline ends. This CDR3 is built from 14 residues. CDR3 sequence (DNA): TGTGCCAGCAGCCAAGATAGGGGCTCCTACGAGCAGTACTTC. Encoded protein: CASSQDRGSYEQYF.

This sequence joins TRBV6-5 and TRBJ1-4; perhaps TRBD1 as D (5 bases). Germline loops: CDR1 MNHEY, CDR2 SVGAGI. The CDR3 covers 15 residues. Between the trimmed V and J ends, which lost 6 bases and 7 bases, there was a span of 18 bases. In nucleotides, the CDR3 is TGTGCCAGCAGAATGAGGGGTGTTTTGGGTGAAAAACTGTTTTTT. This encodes CASRMRGVLGEKLFF.

The CDR3 DNA sequence: TGCGCCAGCAGCGGGGACTTCACAGATACGCAGTATTTT. This codes for CASSGDFTDTQYF. This chain joins TRBV10-1 and TRBJ2-3; D is perhaps TRBD2 (6 bases). V shed 6 bases and J shed 2 bases, with 9 bases lying between them. The CDR3 runs 13 residues. From germline, CDR1 is WNHNN and CDR2 SYGVQD (reference sequence).

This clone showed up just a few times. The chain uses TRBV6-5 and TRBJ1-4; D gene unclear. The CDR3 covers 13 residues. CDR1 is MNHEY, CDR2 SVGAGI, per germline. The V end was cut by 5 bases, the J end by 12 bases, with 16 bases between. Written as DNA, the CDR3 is TGTGCCAGCAGTCCAGACCCGACAAGGGAACTGTTTTTT. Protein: CASSPDPTRELFF.

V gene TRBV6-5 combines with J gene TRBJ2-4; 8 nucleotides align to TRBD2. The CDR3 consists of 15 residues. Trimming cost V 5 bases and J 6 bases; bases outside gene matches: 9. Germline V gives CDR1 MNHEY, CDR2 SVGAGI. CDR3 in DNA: TGTGCCAGCAGTATGGGACTAGGGTTCCCAAACATTCAGTACTTC. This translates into CASSMGLGFPNIQYF.

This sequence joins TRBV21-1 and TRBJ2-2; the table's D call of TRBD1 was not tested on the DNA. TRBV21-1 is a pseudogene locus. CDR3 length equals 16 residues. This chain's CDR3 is CASSSGTGGRYGELFF. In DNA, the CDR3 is TGTGCCAGCAGCTCCGGGACAGGGGGCCGATACGGGGAGCTGTTTTTT.

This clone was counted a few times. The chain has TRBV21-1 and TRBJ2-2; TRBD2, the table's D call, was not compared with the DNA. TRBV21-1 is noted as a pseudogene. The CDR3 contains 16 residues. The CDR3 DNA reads TGTGCCAGCAGCAGGGCCAGCGGGAGAGAAACCGGGGAGCTGTTTTTT. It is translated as CASSRASGRETGELFF.

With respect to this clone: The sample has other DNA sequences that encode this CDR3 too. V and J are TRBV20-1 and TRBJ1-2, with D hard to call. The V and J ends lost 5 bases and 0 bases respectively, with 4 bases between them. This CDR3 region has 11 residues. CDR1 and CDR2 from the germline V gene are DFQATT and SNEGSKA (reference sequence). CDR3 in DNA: TGCAGTGCTGGAGCTAACTATGGCTACACCTTC. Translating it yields CSAGANYGYTF.

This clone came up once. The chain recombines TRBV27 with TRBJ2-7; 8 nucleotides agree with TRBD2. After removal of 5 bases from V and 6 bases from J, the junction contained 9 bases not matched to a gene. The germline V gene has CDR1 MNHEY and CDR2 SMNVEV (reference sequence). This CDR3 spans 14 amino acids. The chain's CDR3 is CASSPFPGGGEQYF. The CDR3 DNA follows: TGTGCCAGCAGTCCCTTCCCCGGGGGGGGCGAGCAGTACTTC.

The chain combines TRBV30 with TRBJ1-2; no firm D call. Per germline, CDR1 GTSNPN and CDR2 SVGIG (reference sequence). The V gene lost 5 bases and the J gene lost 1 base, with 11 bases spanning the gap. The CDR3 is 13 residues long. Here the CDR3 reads CAWGNSVNYGYTF. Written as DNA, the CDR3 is TGTGCCTGGGGCAACTCCGTTAACTATGGCTACACCTTC.

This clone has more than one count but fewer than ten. The CDR3, as DNA: TGTGCCAGCAGCCAAGATCCTTCGCAGGGGAACCAAGAGACCCAGTACTTC. Protein product: CASSQDPSQGNQETQYF. V gene TRBV4-2 combines with J gene TRBJ2-5; the D gene is possibly TRBD1 (6 bases). The CDR3 sequence is 17 residues long. The germline V and J ends were trimmed by 0 bases and 0 bases, with 14 bases remaining between them. Germline lookup yields CDR1 LGHNA and CDR2 YNFKEQ.

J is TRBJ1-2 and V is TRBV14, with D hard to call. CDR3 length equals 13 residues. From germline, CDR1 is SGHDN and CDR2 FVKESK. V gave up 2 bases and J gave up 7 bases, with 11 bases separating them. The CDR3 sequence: CASSQSFLGGYTF. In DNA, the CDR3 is TGTGCCAGCAGCCAATCCTTCCTAGGTGGCTACACCTTC.

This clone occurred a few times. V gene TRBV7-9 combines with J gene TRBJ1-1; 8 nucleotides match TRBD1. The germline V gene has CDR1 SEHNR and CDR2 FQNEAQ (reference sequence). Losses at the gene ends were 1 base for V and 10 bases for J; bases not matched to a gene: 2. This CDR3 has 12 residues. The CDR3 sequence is CASSLGQGRAFF. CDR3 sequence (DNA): TGTGCCAGCAGCTTAGGACAGGGGCGAGCTTTCTTT.

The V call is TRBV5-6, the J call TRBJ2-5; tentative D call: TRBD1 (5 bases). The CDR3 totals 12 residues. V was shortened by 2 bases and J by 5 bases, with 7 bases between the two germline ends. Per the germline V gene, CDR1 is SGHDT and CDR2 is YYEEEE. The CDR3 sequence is CASSLGVETQYF. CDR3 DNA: TGTGCCAGCAGCTTAGGGGTGGAGACCCAGTACTTC.

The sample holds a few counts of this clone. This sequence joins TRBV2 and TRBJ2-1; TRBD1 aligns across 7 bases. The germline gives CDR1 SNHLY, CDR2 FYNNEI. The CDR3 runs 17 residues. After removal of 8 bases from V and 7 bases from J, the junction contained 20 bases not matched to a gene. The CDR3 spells CASFSGSTGKPMNEQFF. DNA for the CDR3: TGTGCCAGCTTTTCGGGTTCGACAGGGAAACCGATGAATGAGCAGTTCTTC.